These T cell receptor beta chains were read from a single sample in a study of neoadjuvant anti-PD-1 for oral cavity cancer. Profiling relied on immunoSEQ multiplex PCR, and the TCRdb table lists in-frame clones only, not all of them. The table records fewer than 20,000 clones, about 70% of them present only once. The starting material was PBMCs, obtained before nivolumab (anti-PD-1) treatment. The receptors originated from a person between 40 and 79 years old with oral cavity squamous cell carcinoma. Both conserved end residues are part of each CDR3. A D gene is named only where the DNA matches it firmly. Expanded clones are given a class, and other clones once, few, many or no size at all.

v_call	j_call	clone_size	d_call	cdr3_aa	cdr3_nt
TRBV27	TRBJ1-5	few	.	CASRGHLNQPQHF	TGTGCCAGCAGAGGACACCTCAATCAGCCCCAGCATTTT
TRBV13	TRBJ2-7	.	TRBD1	CASSSDRGYEQYF	TGTGCCAGCAGCTCGGACAGGGGCTACGAGCAGTACTTC
TRBV4-1	TRBJ2-5	few	.	CASSPTGDYQETQYF	TGCGCCAGCAGCCCTACAGGCGATTACCAAGAGACCCAGTACTTC
TRBV7-2	TRBJ2-5	.	TRBD2	CASRHPSGRPQETQYF	TGTGCCAGCAGACATCCTAGCGGGAGGCCCCAAGAGACCCAGTACTTC
TRBV7-6	TRBJ1-1	few	.	CASSTQGRDAFF	TGTGCCAGCAGCACCCAGGGACGGGATGCTTTCTTT
TRBV6-1	TRBJ2-7	few	.	CASTPDTAWQYF	TGTGCCAGCACCCCGGATACAGCTTGGCAGTACTTC
TRBV10-1	TRBJ2-1	few	.	CASSVQRGPYNEQFF	TGCGCCAGCAGTGTTCAGAGGGGCCCCTACAATGAGCAGTTCTTC
TRBV6-5	TRBJ1-2	.	.	CASTRQAGGDGYTF	TGTGCCAGCACAAGACAGGCCGGGGGGGATGGCTACACCTTC
TRBV11-2	TRBJ2-2	.	.	CASSLNGGEIPGELFF	TGTGCCAGCAGCTTAAATGGAGGGGAGATCCCCGGGGAGCTGTTTTTT
TRBV19	TRBJ2-7	.	TRBD1	CASTAGGAEQYF	TGTGCCAGTACGGCAGGGGGTGCCGAGCAGTACTTC
TRBV13	TRBJ1-1	.	TRBD1	CASAAASGTGNTEAFF	TGTGCCAGCGCCGCGGCTTCCGGGACAGGGAACACTGAAGCTTTCTTT
TRBV9	TRBJ2-5	once	.	CASSVGGIGETQYF	TGTGCCAGCAGCGTAGGAGGGATAGGAGAGACCCAGTACTTC
TRBV13	TRBJ1-1	once	.	CASSLWQLTMNTEAFF	TGTGCCAGCAGCTTATGGCAGCTTACTATGAACACTGAAGCTTTCTTT
TRBV7-3	TRBJ2-1	.	TRBD2	CASSLTLAGGPNEQFF	TGTGCCAGCAGCTTAACACTAGCGGGAGGGCCGAATGAGCAGTTCTTC
TRBV28	TRBJ1-2	few	.	CASRREGGPEGYTF	TGTGCCAGCAGGCGGGAAGGGGGGCCAGAGGGCTACACCTTC
TRBV6-6	TRBJ2-7	.	TRBD2	CASSYVRERYEQYF	TGTGCCAGCAGTTACGTGCGGGAGAGGTACGAGCAGTACTTC
TRBV6-5	TRBJ2-5	few	.	CASSYSGQTQETQYF	TGTGCCAGCAGTTACTCTGGACAGACCCAAGAGACCCAGTACTTC
TRBV6-4	TRBJ2-7	.	.	CASSDLDRRAPYYEQYF	TGTGCCAGCAGTGACCTGGACAGGAGGGCCCCCTACTACGAGCAGTACTTC
TRBV5-6	TRBJ1-6	.	.	CASSLGTVNSPLHF	TGTGCCAGCAGCTTGGGAACCGTTAATTCACCCCTCCACTTT
TRBV4-1	TRBJ2-5	.	TRBD2	CASSQGGGGDYWETQYF	TGCGCCAGCAGCCAGGGGGGGGGAGGCGATTACTGGGAGACCCAGTACTTC
TRBV6-1	TRBJ1-1	once	.	CASSGQSGTEAFF	TGTGCCAGCAGTGGACAGTCGGGCACTGAAGCTTTCTTT
TRBV28	TRBJ2-1	few	TRBD2	CASSSGGNKQFF	TGTGCCAGCAGTTCCGGGGGGAATAAGCAGTTCTTC
TRBV10-3	TRBJ1-1	.	.	CAISDYAGDAEAFF	TGTGCCATCAGTGATTACGCGGGGGACGCTGAAGCTTTCTTT
TRBV5-5	TRBJ2-5	once	.	CASSLHRAALGQETQYF	TGTGCCAGCAGCTTGCACAGGGCGGCATTGGGGCAAGAGACCCAGTACTTC
TRBV5-4	TRBJ1-1	.	TRBD1	CASSTGTEINTEAFF	TGTGCCAGCAGTACCGGGACAGAGATTAACACTGAAGCTTTCTTT
TRBV28	TRBJ2-1	.	.	CASSSTGMQYNEQFF	TGTGCCAGCAGTTCCACAGGAATGCAATACAATGAGCAGTTCTTC
TRBV5-5	TRBJ2-2	.	.	CASSFNQSPTGELFF	TGTGCCAGCAGCTTTAACCAGTCCCCCACCGGGGAGCTGTTTTTT